This is a list of T cell receptor beta chains from one sample in a study of T-cell reconstitution after alpha-beta-depleted transplantation in children. Via MiXCR, TCRdb re-called the PCR reads, giving one row per CDR3 protein. The repertoire has around 450,000 distinct CDR3 sequences, about 10% of them found once; the top ten carry 2%. Sequenced material: PBMCs, taken before TCRalphabeta/CD19-depleted stem cell transplant. These receptors came from a child aged 2-9 years with inherited bone marrow failure, due to receive a stem cell transplant. Each CDR3 is given with its conserved first and last residue. Fields, in order: V gene, clone size, D gene, J gene, CDR3 DNA, CDR3 protein. D genes are given only for firm matches. Not every row has a clone size; where given, it reads once, few, many or a size class.

TRBV14	NA	TRBD1	TRBJ2-6	TGTGCCAGCAGGCTCGGGACAGGGAACGGGGCACTCTCTGGGGCCAACGTCCTGACTTTC	CASRLGTGNGALSGANVLTF
TRBV20-1	many	NA	TRBJ1-5	TGCAGTGCTAGCGGCCTAAGGGGGGCCCAGCATTTT	CSASGLRGAQHF
TRBV18	NA	TRBD2	TRBJ2-5	TGTGCCAGCTCACAGACTAGCGGGGAAGAGACCCAGTACTTC	CASSQTSGEETQYF
TRBV27	many	NA	TRBJ2-7	TGTGCCAGCAGTTTATCCCGCCGGGCGGGCTACGAGCAGTACTTC	CASSLSRRAGYEQYF
TRBV12-3/TRBV12-4	many	TRBD1	TRBJ1-1	TGTGCCAGCAGTCCTGGGGTGACAGGGTGGGGGGACACTGAAGCTTTCTTT	CASSPGVTGWGDTEAFF
TRBV6-1	many	TRBD2	TRBJ2-5	TGTGCCAGCTCGGGACTACCCAATAGGAACCAGTACTTC	CASSGLPNRNQYF
TRBV5-4	many	NA	TRBJ2-1	TGTGCCAGCAGCTCCGTAGGGGTTTCTGCCTACAATGAGCAGTTCTTC	CASSSVGVSAYNEQFF
TRBV7-2	many	NA	TRBJ1-2	TGTGCCAGCAGCTTAGTAGGGACCAATGATCCCGGCTACACCTTC	CASSLVGTNDPGYTF
TRBV6-2/TRBV6-3	many	TRBD2	TRBJ2-2	TGTGCCAGCAGTTACCCGACCAGCGGACTAGCGAACACCGGGGAGCTGTTTTTT	CASSYPTSGLANTGELFF
TRBV5-4	few	NA	TRBJ2-5	TGTGCCAGCAGCTTGTGGGGCAGTCCGGAGACCCAGTACTTC	CASSLWGSPETQYF
TRBV2	NA	TRBD2	TRBJ2-7	TGTGCCAGCACTGGGCCTTTGCGGGAGGACGAGCAGTACTTC	CASTGPLREDEQYF
TRBV7-6	few	NA	TRBJ1-6	TGTGCCAGCAGCTTATCAGGGGTCGGCAATTCACCCCTCCACTTT	CASSLSGVGNSPLHF
TRBV20-1	many	TRBD2	TRBJ2-5	TGCAGTGCTCAAAGAGGGACTAGCGGGAGGAGGGAGACCCAGTACTTC	CSAQRGTSGRRETQYF
TRBV11-2	once	TRBD2	TRBJ2-1	TGTGCCAGCAGCTTAGAAGGCTCAAGCGGGAGTGACGATGAGCAGTTCTTC	CASSLEGSSGSDDEQFF
TRBV7-9	many	TRBD1	TRBJ2-2	TGTGCCAGCAGCTCCACAGGGGTGGCGAACACCGGGGAGCTGTTTTTT	CASSSTGVANTGELFF
TRBV29-1	NA	NA	TRBJ2-1	TGCAGCGTTGAAGGGGTTGCGGGACCTGCCTTC	CSVEGVAGPAF
TRBV4-1	few	NA	TRBJ1-3	TGCGCCAGCAGTCGGACAAGATTACAGGCCTCCTCTGGAAACACCATATATTTT	CASSRTRLQASSGNTIYF
TRBV29-1	NA	TRBD1	TRBJ2-7	TGCAGCGTTGAAGGGACAGGGGTTTTCTACGAGCAGTACTTC	CSVEGTGVFYEQYF
TRBV19	few	NA	TRBJ2-1	TGTGCCAGTAGTAGTCGAGCCGGGACGGGAATTGAGCAGTTCTTC	CASSSRAGTGIEQFF
TRBV19	few	NA	TRBJ2-5	TGTGCCAGTAGTATCATCGGTGAGACCCAGTACTTC	CASSIIGETQYF
TRBV19	many	NA	TRBJ2-7	TGTGCCAGTAGTGCTTCGACAGGGGAGGGCTACGAGCAGTACTTC	CASSASTGEGYEQYF
TRBV29-1	many	NA	TRBJ2-5	TGCAGCGTTGATCTTGCGATCCAAGAGACCCAGTACTTC	CSVDLAIQETQYF
TRBV6-2/TRBV6-3	few	NA	TRBJ2-7	TGTGCCAGCGAGCCGACCGGGGACCCCCACGAGCAGTACTTC	CASEPTGDPHEQYF
TRBV7-2	NA	NA	TRBJ2-4	TGTGCCAGCAGCTTAGTTCCTTCCGCCAAAAACATTCAGTACTTC	CASSLVPSAKNIQYF
TRBV5-1	many	TRBD1	TRBJ1-1	TGCGCCAGCAGCACCGACAGGGGGGGAGGCACTGAAGCTTTCTTT	CASSTDRGGGTEAFF
TRBV19	many	TRBD2	TRBJ2-1	TGTGCCAGTAGTATCACTAGCGGTTACTACAATGAGCAGTTCTTC	CASSITSGYYNEQFF
TRBV5-1	many	TRBD2	TRBJ2-1	TGCGCCAGCAGCCCTAGGACTAGCGGGTGGAACAATGAGCAGTTCTTC	CASSPRTSGWNNEQFF
TRBV28	many	NA	TRBJ1-1	TGTGCCAGCAGGCCCTTCGATAAGGGCACTGAAGCTTTCTTT	CASRPFDKGTEAFF
TRBV5-1	many	NA	TRBJ2-7	TGCGCCAGCAGCTTGGCGGGGGGCCGATCCTACGAGCAGTACTTC	CASSLAGGRSYEQYF
TRBV5-6	many	TRBD2	TRBJ2-1	TGTGCCAGCAGCTTGGACCCGGGAGGGGAGCAGTTCTTC	CASSLDPGGEQFF
TRBV11-2	once	NA	TRBJ2-3	TGTGCCAGCAGTCAGACCGGGACGGCGAAGTATTTT	CASSQTGTAKYF
TRBV20-1	NA	NA	TRBJ2-7	TGCAGTGCTAGAGACAGGCCCTACGAGCAGTACTTC	CSARDRPYEQYF
TRBV4-2	few	NA	TRBJ1-4	TGTGCCAGCAGCCCGGGATGGACGGTGGGGTCAACTAATGAAAAACTGTTTTTT	CASSPGWTVGSTNEKLFF
TRBV7-2	many	NA	TRBJ1-1	TGTGCCAGCAGAATGAACACTGAAGCTTTCTTT	CASRMNTEAFF
TRBV5-1	NA	NA	TRBJ1-2	TGCGCCAGCAGCTTGGCCGGAAGTCGGGCCGGCTATGGCTACACCTTC	CASSLAGSRAGYGYTF
TRBV4-2	many	NA	TRBJ2-7	TGTGCCAGCAGCCAAAATCCCACGGGCTACGAGCAGTACTTC	CASSQNPTGYEQYF
TRBV7-2	many	NA	TRBJ1-2	TGTGCCAGCAGCTTAGATCCGGAAAAGGGTGGCTACACCTTC	CASSLDPEKGGYTF
TRBV10-3	many	TRBD2	TRBJ2-7	TGTGCCATCAGTGAGCCTAGCGGGAGCTCCTACGAGCAGTACTTC	CAISEPSGSSYEQYF
TRBV10-3	many	NA	TRBJ2-1	TGTGCCATCAGTGAGTCGTCTGAGCAGTTCTTC	CAISESSEQFF
TRBV4-2	many	TRBD2	TRBJ2-7	TGTGCCAGCAGCCAAGATATTTCTGCGGGAGCGTACGAGCAGTACTTC	CASSQDISAGAYEQYF
TRBV5-1	many	NA	TRBJ2-3	TGCGCCAGCAGCTGGCCTCTGGCCCCGACCGGCACAGATACGCAGTATTTT	CASSWPLAPTGTDTQYF
TRBV7-6	many	TRBD2	TRBJ2-3	TGTGCCAGCAGCTTAGAGCGGGAAACAGATACGCAGTATTTT	CASSLERETDTQYF
TRBV5-4	NA	NA	TRBJ2-5	TGTGCCAGCAGCTTCACTAGGGGCGTCGGGACCCAGTACTTC	CASSFTRGVGTQYF
TRBV6-1	many	NA	TRBJ2-3	TGTGCCAGCAGTGTCTTTTCGGGGGAGCGGACCACAGATACGCAGTATTTT	CASSVFSGERTTDTQYF
TRBV30	many	NA	TRBJ2-3	TGTGCCTGGAGTGCCCTCGGGGGACTCAGCACAGATACGCAGTATTTT	CAWSALGGLSTDTQYF
TRBV4-3	few	NA	TRBJ2-2	TGCGCCAGCAGCCAAACGCGGCCCGGGGAGCTGTTTTTT	CASSQTRPGELFF
TRBV28	many	NA	TRBJ1-4	TGTGCCAGCAGTCCACAGGGATACGCTGAAAAACTGTTTTTT	CASSPQGYAEKLFF
TRBV2	many	TRBD2	TRBJ2-5	TGTGCCAGCAGCGAAGGGACTATGCGGGAGACCCAGTACTTC	CASSEGTMRETQYF
TRBV30	NA	NA	TRBJ2-1	TGTGCCTGGAGTGTACCTCGTACACTCCCAGGGTCCGATGAGCAGTTCTTC	CAWSVPRTLPGSDEQFF
TRBV30	few	NA	TRBJ1-2	TGTGCCTGGACGGCAGACCTCAATTTTGATGGCTACACCTTC	CAWTADLNFDGYTF